This TCR beta chain came from a study of post-analysis software for immune sequencing data. Presence of unique molecular identifiers characterized the TCR beta cDNA libraries. Input populations of roughly 1 to 11 million T cells gave rise to approximately 500,000 cDNA molecules. TCRdb itself ran the PCR reads through MiXCR, one entry per CDR3 protein. Here the sample spans about 820,000 distinct CDR3 sequences, about 57% being singletons. This clonotype was detected only a few times. Its antigen is undetermined. The germline V gene has CDR1 MNHEY and CDR2 SMNVEV (reference sequence). The CDR3 has 17 amino acids. The V end was cut by 6 bases, the J end by 0 bases, with 18 bases between. Overall study findings and caveats: Comparison of patients with controls showed roughly five TRBV segments more frequent in patients, TRBV5-6, TRBV5-1 and TRBV20-1 among them. Controls had significantly higher normalized Chao1 diversity than multiple sclerosis patients.

Sequencing input: blood. This TCR came from a girl aged 5-17 years with multiple sclerosis. The V and J genes are TRBV27 and TRBJ2-1; D remains unclear. The DNA for the CDR3 is TGTGCCAGCAGCAAGTTCGAGGACCTTTACTCCTACAATGAGCAGTTCTTC. Residues: CASSKFEDLYSYNEQFF.